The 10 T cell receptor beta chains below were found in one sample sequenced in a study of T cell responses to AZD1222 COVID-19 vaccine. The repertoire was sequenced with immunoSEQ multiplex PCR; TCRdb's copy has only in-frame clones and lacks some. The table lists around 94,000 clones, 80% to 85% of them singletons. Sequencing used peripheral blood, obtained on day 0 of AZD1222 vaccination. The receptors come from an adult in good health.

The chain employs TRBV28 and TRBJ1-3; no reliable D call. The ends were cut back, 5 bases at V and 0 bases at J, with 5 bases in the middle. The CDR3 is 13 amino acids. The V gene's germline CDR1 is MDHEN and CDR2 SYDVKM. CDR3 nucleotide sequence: TGTGCCAGCAGTACAGACTCTGGAAACACCATATATTTT. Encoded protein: CASSTDSGNTIYF.

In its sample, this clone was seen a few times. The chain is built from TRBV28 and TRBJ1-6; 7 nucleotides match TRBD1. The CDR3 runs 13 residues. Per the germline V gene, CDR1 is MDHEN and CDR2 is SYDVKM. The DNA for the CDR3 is TGTACCTCAGGGGGGCGGAGGAATTCACCCCTCCACTTT. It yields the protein CTSGGRRNSPLHF. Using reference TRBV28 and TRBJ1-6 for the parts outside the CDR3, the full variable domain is DVKVTQSSRYLVKRTGEKVFLECVQDMDHENMFWYRQDPGLGLRLIYFSYDVKMKEKGDIPEGYSVSREKKERFSLILESASTNQTSMYLCTSGGRRNSPLHFGNGTRLTVT.

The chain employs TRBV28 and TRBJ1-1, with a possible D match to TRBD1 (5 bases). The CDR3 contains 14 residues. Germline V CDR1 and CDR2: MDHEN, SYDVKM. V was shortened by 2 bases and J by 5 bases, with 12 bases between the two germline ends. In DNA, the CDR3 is TGTGCCAGCAGTTTACGGGGGGGGAGAACTGAAGCTTTCTTT. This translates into CASSLRGGRTEAFF.

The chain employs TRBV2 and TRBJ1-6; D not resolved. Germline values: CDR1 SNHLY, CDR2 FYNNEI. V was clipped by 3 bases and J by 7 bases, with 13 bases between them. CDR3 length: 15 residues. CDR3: CASSEVFLPNSPLHF. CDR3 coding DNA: TGTGCCAGCAGTGAGGTCTTCTTACCCAATTCACCCCTCCACTTT.

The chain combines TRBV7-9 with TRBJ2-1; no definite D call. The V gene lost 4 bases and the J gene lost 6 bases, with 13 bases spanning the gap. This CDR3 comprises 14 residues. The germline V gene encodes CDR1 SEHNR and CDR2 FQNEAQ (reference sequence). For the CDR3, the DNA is TGTGCCAGCAGCTCTCTCCTCTTTCTCAATGAGCAGTTCTTC. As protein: CASSSLLFLNEQFF.

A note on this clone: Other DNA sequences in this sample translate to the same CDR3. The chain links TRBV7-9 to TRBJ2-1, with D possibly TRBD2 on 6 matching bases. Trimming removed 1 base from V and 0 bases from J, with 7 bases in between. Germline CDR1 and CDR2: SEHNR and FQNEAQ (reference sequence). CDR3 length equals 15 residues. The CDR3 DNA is TGTGCCAGCAGCTTAGACGGGAGCTCCTACAATGAGCAGTTCTTC. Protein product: CASSLDGSSYNEQFF. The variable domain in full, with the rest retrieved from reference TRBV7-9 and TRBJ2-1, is DTGVSQNPRHKITKRGQNVTFRCDPISEHNRLYWYRQTLGQGPEFLTYFQNEAQLEKSRLLSDRFSAERPKGSFSTLEIQRTEQGDSAMYLCASSLDGSSYNEQFFGPGTRLTVL.

CDR3: CASSPRGVYGYTF. The CDR3 DNA reads TGTGCCAGCAGCCCTAGGGGTGTCTATGGCTACACCTTC. V gene TRBV5-4 combines with J gene TRBJ1-2; D possibly corresponds to TRBD1 (5 bases). V lost 4 bases, J lost 4 bases, and 11 bases lay in between. CDR3 size: 13 residues. CDR1 and CDR2 from the germline V gene are SGHNT and YYREEE (reference sequence).

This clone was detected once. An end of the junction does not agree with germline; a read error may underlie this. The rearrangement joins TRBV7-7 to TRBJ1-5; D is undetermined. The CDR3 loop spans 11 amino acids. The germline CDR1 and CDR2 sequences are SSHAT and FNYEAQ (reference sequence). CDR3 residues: CASSLIQPQHF. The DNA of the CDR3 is TGTGCTAGCAGCTTAATCCAGCCCCAGCATTTT.

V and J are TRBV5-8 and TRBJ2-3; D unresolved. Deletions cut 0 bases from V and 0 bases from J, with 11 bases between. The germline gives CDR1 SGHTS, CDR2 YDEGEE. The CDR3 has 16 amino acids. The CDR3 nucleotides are TGTGCCAGCAGCTTGGAGGGCAGTACTAGCACAGATACGCAGTATTTT. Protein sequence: CASSLEGSTSTDTQYF.

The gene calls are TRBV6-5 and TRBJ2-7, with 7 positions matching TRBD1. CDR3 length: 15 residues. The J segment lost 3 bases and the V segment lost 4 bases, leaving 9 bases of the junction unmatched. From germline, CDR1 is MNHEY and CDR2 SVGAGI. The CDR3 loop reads CASSSPGQSFYEQYF. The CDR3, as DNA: TGTGCCAGCAGTTCCCCGGGACAGTCCTTCTACGAGCAGTACTTC.